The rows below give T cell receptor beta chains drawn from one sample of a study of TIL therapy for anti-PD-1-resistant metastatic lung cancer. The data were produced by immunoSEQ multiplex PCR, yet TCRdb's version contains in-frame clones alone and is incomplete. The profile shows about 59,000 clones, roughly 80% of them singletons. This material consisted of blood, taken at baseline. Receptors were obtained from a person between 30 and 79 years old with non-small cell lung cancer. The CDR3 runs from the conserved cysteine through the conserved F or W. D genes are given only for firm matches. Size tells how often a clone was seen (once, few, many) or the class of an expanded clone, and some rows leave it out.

TGCGCCAGCAGCCAGGAAATGGTGGGGGGCACTGAAGCTTTCTTT	CASSQEMVGGTEAFF	15	TRBV4-1	TRBJ1-1	.	.
TGTGCCAGCAGAGTACCGGGAGGTCAGCCCCAGCATTTT	CASRVPGGQPQHF	13	TRBV6-6	TRBJ1-5	few	.
TGTGCCAGCAGTTACTCAAAGGGGGCTCAACAGCCCCAGCATTTT	CASSYSKGAQQPQHF	15	TRBV6-5	TRBJ1-5	once	TRBD1
TGTGCCAGCAGTGAGGGAAACAATCAGCCCCAGCATTTT	CASSEGNNQPQHF	13	TRBV28	TRBJ1-5	few	.
TGTGCCAGCAGTGATGGTGGCGGGCGTGTGGAGACCCAGTACTTC	CASSDGGGRVETQYF	15	TRBV2	TRBJ2-5	.	.
TGTGCCAGCAGTGGCTACGAGCAGTACTTC	CASSGYEQYF	10	TRBV27	TRBJ2-7	.	.
TGCGCCAGCAGCGGGGGGACAGGCTACAATGAGCAGTTCTTC	CASSGGTGYNEQFF	14	TRBV5-1	TRBJ2-1	.	TRBD1
TGTGCCAGCAGCTTAGATTCGACCGGGGTCCAGCATTTT	CASSLDSTGVQHF	13	TRBV11-2	TRBJ1-5	.	.
TGTGCCAGCAGCTTGGGGCAGCTCGAGCAGTACTTC	CASSLGQLEQYF	12	TRBV5-4	TRBJ2-7	.	.
TGTGCCAGCAGCCCCTATTGGCGGACAGGTCAAGAGACCCAGTACTTC	CASSPYWRTGQETQYF	16	TRBV11-2	TRBJ2-5	.	TRBD1
TGTGCCAGCAGGGAGACAGGGTTAGGTGAAGCTTTCTTT	CASRETGLGEAFF	13	TRBV6-1	TRBJ1-1	.	TRBD1
TGTGCCATCAGCGCAGGGGAGGGGACAGGGGTCCAAGAGACCCAGTACTTC	CAISAGEGTGVQETQYF	17	TRBV10-3	TRBJ2-5	.	TRBD1
TGCAGCGTCAGATTAGGGGGGAACACAGATACGCAGTATTTT	CSVRLGGNTDTQYF	14	TRBV29-1	TRBJ2-3	.	.
TGTGCCAGCAGTGCTACTAGGGGGCGTGGCACCGGGGAGCTGTTTTTT	CASSATRGRGTGELFF	16	TRBV2	TRBJ2-2	.	TRBD1
TGTGCCAGCAACAGCGGGAGCAATTTTTACGAGCAGTACTTC	CASNSGSNFYEQYF	14	TRBV7-2	TRBJ2-7	.	TRBD2
TGTGCCAGCTCACCGCCGGGAAGGGCGCCGGGAGAGCAGTACTTC	CASSPPGRAPGEQYF	15	TRBV18	TRBJ2-7	few	.
TGTGCCAGCTCACCAGGAGGGGGCGCATCTGAAGCTTTCTTT	CASSPGGGASEAFF	14	TRBV18	TRBJ1-1	.	TRBD1
TGCGCCAGCAGCCAAGATTTGAGGCATAATGAAAAACTGTTTTTT	CASSQDLRHNEKLFF	15	TRBV4-3	TRBJ1-4	.	.
TGTGCCAGCAGCTCGGGGACCGAAGGAGATACGCAGTATTTT	CASSSGTEGDTQYF	14	TRBV5-4	TRBJ2-3	.	.
TGTGCCAGCAGAGCGGCTGAAGCTTTCTTT	CASRAAEAFF	10	TRBV7-2	TRBJ1-1	.	.
TGTGCCAGCAGCTTAGGGGATAGCGGGGGGGGTAATGAGCAGTTCTTC	CASSLGDSGGGNEQFF	16	TRBV11-3	TRBJ2-1	.	TRBD2
TGTGCCAGCAGCCCGTGGGCCCCGAGGTCACTCCGAGCCTACAATGAGCAGTTCTTC	CASSPWAPRSLRAYNEQFF	19	TRBV14	TRBJ2-1	.	.